This T cell receptor beta chain was captured in a study of T cells in Graves' hyperthyroidism and ophthalmopathy. About the study: Any treatment followed the collection of peripheral blood at initial diagnosis.

Researchers amplified the TCR beta CDR3 regions from RNA transcripts. Initially, a first-round RT-PCR of the TCR CDR3 employed the HTBI primer set. From the multiplex PCR reads, TCRdb called clonotypes with MiXCR, one entry per CDR3 protein. The sample shows under 550,000 distinct CDR3 sequences, 12% to 15% of them seen only once. This clonotype was observed many times. No antigen is known for it. This CDR3 spans 16 amino acids. V dropped 0 bases and J dropped 0 bases, with 9 bases sitting between them. Study observations and caveats: Blood held most thyroid clonotypes expanded above 0.001 frequency. Ophthalmopathy, which appeared later, was predicted by the model a median 6.5 months before onset.

Newly diagnosed hyperthyroidism, duration under 2 months, in patients aged 18 to 65. The source is a woman aged 18-30 years with Graves' hyperthyroidism. V and J are TRBV12-3 or TRBV12-4 and TRBJ2-1; possibly TRBD2 for D (6 bases). Sample: blood. The CDR3 coding sequence is TGTGCCAGCAGTTTAGCGGGGGGACTCTCCTACAATGAGCAGTTCTTC. Amino acid sequence: CASSLAGGLSYNEQFF.